One TCR beta chain is described in this entry. The record originates from a study of blood T cell repertoires in COVID-19. Profiled with immunoSEQ multiplex PCR; TCRdb holds only in-frame clones, not every one. The repertoire holds around 300,000 clones, with about 90% as singletons. V gave up 9 bases and J gave up 3 bases, with 12 bases separating them. The CDR3 covers 13 residues. CDR1 is LNHDA and CDR2 is SQIVND in the germline V gene (reference sequence). The source is a man aged 30-40 years who had recovered from COVID-19. The sequenced sample consisted of PBMCs or T cells enriched from blood (not recorded which). V usage is TRBV19 and J usage is TRBJ2-1; a possible D gene is TRBD1 (6 bases). CDR3 residues: CASRTDSYNEQFF. In DNA form, the CDR3 reads TGTGCCAGCCGGACAGATAGCTACAATGAGCAGTTCTTC.